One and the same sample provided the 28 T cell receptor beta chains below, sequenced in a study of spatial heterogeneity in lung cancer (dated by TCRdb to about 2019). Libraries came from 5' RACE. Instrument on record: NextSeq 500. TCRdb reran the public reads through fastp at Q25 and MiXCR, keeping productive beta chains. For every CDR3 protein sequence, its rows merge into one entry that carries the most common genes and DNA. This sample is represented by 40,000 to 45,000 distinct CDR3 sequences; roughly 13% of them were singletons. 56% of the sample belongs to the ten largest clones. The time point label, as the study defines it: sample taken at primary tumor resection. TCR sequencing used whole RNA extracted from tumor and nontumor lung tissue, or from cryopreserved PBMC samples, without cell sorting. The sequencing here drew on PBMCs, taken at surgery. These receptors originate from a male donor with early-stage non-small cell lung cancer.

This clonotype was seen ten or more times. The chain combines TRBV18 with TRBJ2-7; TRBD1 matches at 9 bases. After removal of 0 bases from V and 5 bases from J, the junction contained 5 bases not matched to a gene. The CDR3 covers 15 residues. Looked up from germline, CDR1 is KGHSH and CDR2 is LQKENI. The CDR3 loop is CASSPPTGQGNEQYF. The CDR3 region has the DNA TGTGCCAGCTCACCACCGACGGGACAGGGAAACGAGCAGTACTTC.

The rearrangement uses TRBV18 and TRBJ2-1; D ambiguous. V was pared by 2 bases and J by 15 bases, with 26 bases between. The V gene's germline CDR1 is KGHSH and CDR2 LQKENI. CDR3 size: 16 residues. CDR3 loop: CASSPYQEPNGSPRFF. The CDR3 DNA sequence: TGTGCCAGCTCACCATATCAGGAACCCAACGGGTCCCCGCGGTTCTTC.

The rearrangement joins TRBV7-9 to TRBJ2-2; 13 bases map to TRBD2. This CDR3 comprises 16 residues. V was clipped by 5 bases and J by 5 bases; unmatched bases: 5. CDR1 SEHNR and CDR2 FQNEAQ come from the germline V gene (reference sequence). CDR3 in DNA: TGTGCCAGCAGCCAACCGGGACTAGCGGGGACCGGGGAGCTGTTTTTT. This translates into CASSQPGLAGTGELFF.

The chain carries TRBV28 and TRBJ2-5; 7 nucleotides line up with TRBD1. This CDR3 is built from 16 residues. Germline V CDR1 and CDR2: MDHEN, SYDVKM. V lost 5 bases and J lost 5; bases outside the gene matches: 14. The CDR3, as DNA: TGTGCCAGCAGTCCCGCTGGACAGGTCGCCCGGGAGACCCAGTACTTC. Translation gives CASSPAGQVARETQYF.

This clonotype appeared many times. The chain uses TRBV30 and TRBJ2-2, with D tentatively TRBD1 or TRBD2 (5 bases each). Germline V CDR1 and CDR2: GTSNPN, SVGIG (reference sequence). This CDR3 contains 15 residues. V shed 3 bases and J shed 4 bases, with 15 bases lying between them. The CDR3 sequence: CAWRSRGSSTGELFF. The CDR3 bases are TGTGCCTGGAGGTCTCGGGGCAGTAGCACCGGGGAGCTGTTTTTT.

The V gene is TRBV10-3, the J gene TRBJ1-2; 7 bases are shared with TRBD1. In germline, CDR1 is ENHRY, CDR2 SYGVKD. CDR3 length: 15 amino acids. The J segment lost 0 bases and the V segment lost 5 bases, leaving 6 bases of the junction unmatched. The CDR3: CAISTGTEANYGYTF. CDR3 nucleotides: TGTGCCATCAGTACCGGGACAGAAGCTAACTATGGCTACACCTTC.

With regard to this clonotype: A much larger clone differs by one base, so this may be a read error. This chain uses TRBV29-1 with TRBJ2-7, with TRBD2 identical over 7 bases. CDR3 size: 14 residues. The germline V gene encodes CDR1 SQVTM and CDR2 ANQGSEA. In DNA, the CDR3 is TGCAGCGCTCTCGGGGAGGGGCTCTCCGACGAGCAGTACTTC. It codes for CSALGEGLSDEQYF.

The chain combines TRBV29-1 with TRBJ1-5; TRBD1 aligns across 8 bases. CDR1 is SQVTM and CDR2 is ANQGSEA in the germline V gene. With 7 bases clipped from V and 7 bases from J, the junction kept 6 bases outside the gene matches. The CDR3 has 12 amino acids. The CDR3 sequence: CSAGQGGQPQHF. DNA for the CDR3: TGCAGCGCCGGACAGGGAGGACAGCCCCAGCATTTT.

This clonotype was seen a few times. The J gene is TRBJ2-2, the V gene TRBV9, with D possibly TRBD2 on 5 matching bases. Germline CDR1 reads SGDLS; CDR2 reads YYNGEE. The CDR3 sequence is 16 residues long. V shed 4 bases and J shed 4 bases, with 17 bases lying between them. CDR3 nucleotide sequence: TGTGCCAGCAGCTCCCGAATGGGAGAGGGCACCGGGGAGCTGTTTTTT. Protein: CASSSRMGEGTGELFF.

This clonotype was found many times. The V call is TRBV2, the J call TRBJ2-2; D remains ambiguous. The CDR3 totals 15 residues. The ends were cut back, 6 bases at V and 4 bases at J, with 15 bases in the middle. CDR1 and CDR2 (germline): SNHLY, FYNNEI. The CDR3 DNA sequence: TGTGCCAGCAGGAGTTACGGGTTCGGCACCGGGGAGCTGTTTTTT. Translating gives CASRSYGFGTGELFF. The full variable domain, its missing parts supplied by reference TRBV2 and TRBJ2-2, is EPEVTQTPSHQVTQMGQEVILRCVPISNHLYFYWYRQILGQKVEFLVSFYNNEISEKSEIFDDQFSVERPDGSNFTLKIRSTKLEDSAMYFCASRSYGFGTGELFFGEGSRLTVL.

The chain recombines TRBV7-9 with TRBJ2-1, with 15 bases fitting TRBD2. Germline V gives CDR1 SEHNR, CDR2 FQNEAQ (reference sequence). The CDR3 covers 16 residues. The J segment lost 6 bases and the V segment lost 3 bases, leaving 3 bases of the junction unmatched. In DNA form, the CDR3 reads TGTGCCAGCAGCTTTGGGACTAGCGGGAGGCCCAATGAGCAGTTCTTC. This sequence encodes CASSFGTSGRPNEQFF.

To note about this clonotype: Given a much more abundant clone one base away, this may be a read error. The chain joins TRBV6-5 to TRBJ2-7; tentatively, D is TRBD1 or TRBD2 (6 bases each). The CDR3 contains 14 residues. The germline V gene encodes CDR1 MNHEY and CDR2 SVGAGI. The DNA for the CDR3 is TGTGCCAGCAGATACTCGACAGGAGGGGACGAGCAGTACTTC. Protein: CASRYSTGGDEQYF.

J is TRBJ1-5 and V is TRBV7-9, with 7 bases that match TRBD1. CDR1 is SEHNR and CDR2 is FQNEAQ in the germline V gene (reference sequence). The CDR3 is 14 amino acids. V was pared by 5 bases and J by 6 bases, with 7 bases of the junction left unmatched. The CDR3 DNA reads TGTGCCAGCAGCGAACAGGGGATAGGTCAGCCCCAGCATTTT. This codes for CASSEQGIGQPQHF.

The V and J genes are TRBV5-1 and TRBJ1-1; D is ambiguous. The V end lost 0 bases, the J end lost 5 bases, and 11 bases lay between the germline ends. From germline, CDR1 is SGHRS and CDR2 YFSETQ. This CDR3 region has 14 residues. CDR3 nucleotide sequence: TGCGCCAGCAGCTTGGAGGCGGGGTTTACTGAAGCTTTCTTT. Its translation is CASSLEAGFTEAFF.

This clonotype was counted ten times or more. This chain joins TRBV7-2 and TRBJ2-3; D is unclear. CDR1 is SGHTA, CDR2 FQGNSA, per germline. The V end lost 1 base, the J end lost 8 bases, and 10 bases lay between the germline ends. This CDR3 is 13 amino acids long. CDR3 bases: TGTGCCAGCAGCTTAGACGAGACGGGTACGCAGTATTTT. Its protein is CASSLDETGTQYF.

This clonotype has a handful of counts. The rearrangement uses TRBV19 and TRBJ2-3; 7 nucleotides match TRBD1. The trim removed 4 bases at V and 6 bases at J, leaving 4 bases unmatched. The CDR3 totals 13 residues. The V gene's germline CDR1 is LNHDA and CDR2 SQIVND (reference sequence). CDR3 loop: CASSTDREDTQYF. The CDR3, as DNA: TGTGCCAGTAGTACTGACAGGGAGGATACGCAGTATTTT.

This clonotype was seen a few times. The CDR3 loop reads CASRSGTSGRNNEQFF. The CDR3, as DNA: TGTGCCAGCAGGTCCGGGACTAGCGGGAGAAACAATGAGCAGTTCTTC. The chain links TRBV2 to TRBJ2-1; 14 bases are a match to TRBD2. The CDR3 consists of 16 residues. J gave up 5 bases and V 6 bases, and 6 bases lay outside the gene matches. Germline V gives CDR1 SNHLY, CDR2 FYNNEI.

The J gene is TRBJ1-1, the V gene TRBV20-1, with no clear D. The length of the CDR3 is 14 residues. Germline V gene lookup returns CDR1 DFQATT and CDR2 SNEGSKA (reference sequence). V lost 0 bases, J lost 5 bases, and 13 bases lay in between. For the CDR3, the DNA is TGCAGTGCTAGAGATTTAGCCCGGGAAACTGAAGCTTTCTTT. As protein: CSARDLARETEAFF.

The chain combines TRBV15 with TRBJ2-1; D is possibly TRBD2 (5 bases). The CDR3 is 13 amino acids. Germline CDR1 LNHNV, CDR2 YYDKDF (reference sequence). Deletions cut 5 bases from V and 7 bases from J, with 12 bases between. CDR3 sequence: CATSSSRGNEQFF. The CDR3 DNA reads TGTGCCACCAGCTCCTCCCGCGGGAATGAGCAGTTCTTC. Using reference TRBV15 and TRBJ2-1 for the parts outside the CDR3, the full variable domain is DAMVIQNPRYQVTQFGKPVTLSCSQTLNHNVMYWYQQKSSQAPKLLFHYYDKDFNNEADTPDNFQSRRPNTSFCFLDIRSPGLGDTAMYLCATSSSRGNEQFFGPGTRLTVL.

Here the CDR3 reads CASCEDRARAGANVLTF. For the CDR3, the DNA is TGTGCCAGCTGCGAGGACAGGGCTAGGGCTGGGGCCAACGTCCTGACTTTC. This rearrangement joins TRBV2 to TRBJ2-6; 8 bases match TRBD1. V shed 8 bases, J shed 2 bases, and the junction held 11 bases outside the gene matches. This CDR3 is built from 17 residues. From germline, CDR1 is SNHLY and CDR2 FYNNEI.

In DNA form, the CDR3 reads TGCAGTGCGTTCCGGGACACCGGGGGACCCGAGCAGTTCTTC. Amino acids: CSAFRDTGGPEQFF. The rearrangement uses TRBV20-1 and TRBJ2-1, with D possibly called TRBD1 or TRBD2 (6 bases each). The V end was cut by 6 bases, the J end by 10 bases, with 22 bases between. This CDR3 region has 14 residues. In germline, CDR1 is DFQATT, CDR2 SNEGSKA (reference sequence).

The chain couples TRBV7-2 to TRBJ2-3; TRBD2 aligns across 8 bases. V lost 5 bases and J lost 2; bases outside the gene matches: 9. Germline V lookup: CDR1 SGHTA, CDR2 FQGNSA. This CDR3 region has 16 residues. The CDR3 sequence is CASSHLSGGVTDTQYF. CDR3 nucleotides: TGTGCCAGCAGCCACCTGAGCGGGGGAGTCACAGATACGCAGTATTTT.

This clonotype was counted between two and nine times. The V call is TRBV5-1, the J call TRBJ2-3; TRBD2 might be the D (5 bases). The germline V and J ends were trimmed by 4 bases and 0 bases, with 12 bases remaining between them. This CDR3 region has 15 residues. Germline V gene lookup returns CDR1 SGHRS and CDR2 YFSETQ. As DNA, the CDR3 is TGCGCCAGCAGCAAGGACCCGGGAAGCACAGATACGCAGTATTTT. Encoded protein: CASSKDPGSTDTQYF. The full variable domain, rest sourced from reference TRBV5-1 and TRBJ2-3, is KAGVTQTPRYLIKTRGQQVTLSCSPISGHRSVSWYQQTPGQGLQFLFEYFSETQRNKGNFPGRFSGRQFSNSRSEMNVSTLELGDSALYLCASSKDPGSTDTQYFGPGTRLTVL.

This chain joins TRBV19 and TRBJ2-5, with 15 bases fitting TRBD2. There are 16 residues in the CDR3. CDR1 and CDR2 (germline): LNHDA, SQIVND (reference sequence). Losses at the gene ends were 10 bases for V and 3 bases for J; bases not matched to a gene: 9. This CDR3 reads CATADRTSGGEETQYF. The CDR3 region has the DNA TGTGCCACCGCGGACCGGACTAGCGGGGGGGAAGAGACCCAGTACTTC.

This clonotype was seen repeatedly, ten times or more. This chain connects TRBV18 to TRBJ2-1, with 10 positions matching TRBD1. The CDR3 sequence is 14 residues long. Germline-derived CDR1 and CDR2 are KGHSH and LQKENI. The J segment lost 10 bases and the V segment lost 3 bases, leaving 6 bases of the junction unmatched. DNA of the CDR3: TGTGCCAGCTCACCTCAAGGGACAGGGGACGAGCAGTTCTTC. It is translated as CASSPQGTGDEQFF.

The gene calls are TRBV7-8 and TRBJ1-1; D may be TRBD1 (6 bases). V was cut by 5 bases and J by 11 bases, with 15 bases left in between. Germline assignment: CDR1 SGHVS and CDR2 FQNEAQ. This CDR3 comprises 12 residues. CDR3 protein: CASSHYRAEAFF. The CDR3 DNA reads TGTGCCAGCAGCCACTACAGGGCGGAGGCTTTCTTT.

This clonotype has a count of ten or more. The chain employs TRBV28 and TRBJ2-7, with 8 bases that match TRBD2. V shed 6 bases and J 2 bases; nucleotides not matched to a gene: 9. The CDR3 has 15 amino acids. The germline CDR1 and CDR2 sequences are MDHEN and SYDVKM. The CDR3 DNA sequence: TGTGCCAGCAGCCCGGGGGGGCGGGGTCCCTACGAGCAGTACTTC. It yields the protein CASSPGGRGPYEQYF.

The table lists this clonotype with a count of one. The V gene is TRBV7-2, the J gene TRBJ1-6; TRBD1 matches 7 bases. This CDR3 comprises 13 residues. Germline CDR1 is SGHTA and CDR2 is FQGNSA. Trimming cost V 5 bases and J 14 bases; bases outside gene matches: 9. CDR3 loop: CASSQGWTGALHF. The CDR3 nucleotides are TGTGCCAGCAGCCAGGGGTGGACAGGAGCCCTCCACTTT. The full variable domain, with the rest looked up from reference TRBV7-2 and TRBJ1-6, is GAGVSQSPSNKVTEKGKDVELRCDPISGHTALYWYRQSLGQGLEFLIYFQGNSAPDKSGLPSDRFSAERTGGSVSTLTIQRTQQEDSAVYLCASSQGWTGALHFGNGTRLTVT.